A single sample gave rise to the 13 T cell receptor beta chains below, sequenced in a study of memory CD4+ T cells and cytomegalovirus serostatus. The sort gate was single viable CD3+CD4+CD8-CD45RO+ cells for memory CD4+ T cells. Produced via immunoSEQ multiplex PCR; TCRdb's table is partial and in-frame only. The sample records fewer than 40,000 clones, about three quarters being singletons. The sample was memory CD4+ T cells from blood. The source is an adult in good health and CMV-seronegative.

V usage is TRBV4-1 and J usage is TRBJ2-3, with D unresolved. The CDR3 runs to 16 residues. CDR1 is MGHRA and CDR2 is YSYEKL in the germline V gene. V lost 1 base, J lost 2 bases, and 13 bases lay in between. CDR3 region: CASSQVDLGFTDTQYF. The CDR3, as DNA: TGCGCCAGCAGCCAAGTGGATCTTGGCTTCACAGATACGCAGTATTTT.

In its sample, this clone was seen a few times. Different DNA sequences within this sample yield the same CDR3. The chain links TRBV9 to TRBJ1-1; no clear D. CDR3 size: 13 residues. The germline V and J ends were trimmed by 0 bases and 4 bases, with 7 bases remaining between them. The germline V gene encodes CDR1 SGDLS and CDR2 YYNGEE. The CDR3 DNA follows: TGTGCCAGCAGCGTAGGTACGGGCACTGAAGCTTTCTTT. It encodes CASSVGTGTEAFF.

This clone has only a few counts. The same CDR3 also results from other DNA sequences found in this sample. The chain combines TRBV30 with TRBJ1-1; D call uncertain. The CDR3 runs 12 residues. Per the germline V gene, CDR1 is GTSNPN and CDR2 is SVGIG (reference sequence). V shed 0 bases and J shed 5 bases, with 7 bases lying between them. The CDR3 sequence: CAWSVGGTEAFF. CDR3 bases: TGTGCCTGGAGTGTTGGCGGGACTGAAGCTTTCTTT.

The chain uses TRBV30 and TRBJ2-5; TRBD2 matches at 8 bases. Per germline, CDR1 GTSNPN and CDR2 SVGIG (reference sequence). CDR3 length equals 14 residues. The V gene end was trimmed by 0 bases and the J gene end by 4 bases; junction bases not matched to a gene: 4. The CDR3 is CAWSVLRGGETQYF. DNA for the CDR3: TGTGCCTGGAGTGTACTACGGGGGGGAGAGACCCAGTACTTC. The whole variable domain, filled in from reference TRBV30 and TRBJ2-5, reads SQTIHQWPATLVQPVGSPLSLECTVEGTSNPNLYWYRQAAGRGLQLLFYSVGIGQISSEVPQNLSASRPQDRQFILSSKKLLLSDSGFYLCAWSVLRGGETQYFGPGTRLLVL.

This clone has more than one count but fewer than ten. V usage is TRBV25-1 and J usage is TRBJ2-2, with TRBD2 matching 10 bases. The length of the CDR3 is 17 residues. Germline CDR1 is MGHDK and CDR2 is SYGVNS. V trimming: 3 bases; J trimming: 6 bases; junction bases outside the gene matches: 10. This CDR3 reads CASSDPGALAGAGELFF. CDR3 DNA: TGTGCCAGCAGTGACCCCGGGGCTCTAGCGGGAGCCGGGGAGCTGTTTTTT.

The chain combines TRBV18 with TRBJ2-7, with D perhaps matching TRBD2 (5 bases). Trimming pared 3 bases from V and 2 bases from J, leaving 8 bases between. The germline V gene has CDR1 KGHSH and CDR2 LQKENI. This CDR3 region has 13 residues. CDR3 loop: CASSPGVPYEQYF. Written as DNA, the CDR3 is TGTGCCAGCTCACCCGGGGTACCCTACGAGCAGTACTTC.

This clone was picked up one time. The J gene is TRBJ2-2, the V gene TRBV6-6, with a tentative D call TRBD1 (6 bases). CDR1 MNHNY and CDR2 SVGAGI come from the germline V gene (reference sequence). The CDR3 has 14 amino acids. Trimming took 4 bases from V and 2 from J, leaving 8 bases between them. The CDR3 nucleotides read TGTGCCAGCAGTTTGGACAGAAACACCGGGGAGCTGTTTTTT. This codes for CASSLDRNTGELFF.

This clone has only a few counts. The CDR3 DNA is TGTGCCAGCAGCTTAGATCCTGGGAACATTCAGTACTTC. Protein product: CASSLDPGNIQYF. The chain links TRBV7-9 to TRBJ2-4; unclear D gene. Trimming cost V 1 base and J 7 bases, with 8 bases left between them. The CDR3 runs 13 residues. Per the germline V gene, CDR1 is SEHNR and CDR2 is FQNEAQ (reference sequence).

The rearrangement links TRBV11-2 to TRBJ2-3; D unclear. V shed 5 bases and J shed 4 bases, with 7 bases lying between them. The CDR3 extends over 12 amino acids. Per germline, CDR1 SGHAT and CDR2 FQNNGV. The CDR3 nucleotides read TGTGCCAGCAGCCAATTACCAGATACGCAGTATTTT. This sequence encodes CASSQLPDTQYF.

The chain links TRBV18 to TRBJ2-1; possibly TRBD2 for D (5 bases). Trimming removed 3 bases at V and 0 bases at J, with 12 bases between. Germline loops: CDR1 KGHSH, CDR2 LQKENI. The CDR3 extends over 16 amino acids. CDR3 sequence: CASSPRGSSSYNEQFF. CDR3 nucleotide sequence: TGTGCCAGCTCACCTCGAGGGAGTAGCTCCTACAATGAGCAGTTCTTC.

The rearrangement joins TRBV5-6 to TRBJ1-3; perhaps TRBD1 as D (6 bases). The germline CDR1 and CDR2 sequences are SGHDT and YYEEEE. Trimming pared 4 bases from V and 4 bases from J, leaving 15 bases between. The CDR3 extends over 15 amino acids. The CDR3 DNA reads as TGTGCCAGCAGCCCCACTGGAGGGACAGGAAACACCATATATTTT. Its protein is CASSPTGGTGNTIYF.

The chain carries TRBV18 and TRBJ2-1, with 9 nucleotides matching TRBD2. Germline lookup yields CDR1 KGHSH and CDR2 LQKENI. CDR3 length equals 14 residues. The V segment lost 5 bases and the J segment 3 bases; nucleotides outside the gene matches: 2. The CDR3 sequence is CASSSTSGYNEQFF. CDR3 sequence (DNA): TGTGCCAGCTCATCGACTAGCGGCTACAATGAGCAGTTCTTC.

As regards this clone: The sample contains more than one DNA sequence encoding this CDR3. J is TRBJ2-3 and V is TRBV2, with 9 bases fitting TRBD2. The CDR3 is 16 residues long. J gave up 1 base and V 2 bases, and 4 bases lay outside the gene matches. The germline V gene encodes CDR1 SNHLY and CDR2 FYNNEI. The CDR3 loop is CASSERAGGRTDTQYF. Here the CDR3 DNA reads TGTGCCAGCAGTGAAAGGGCGGGGGGGCGCACAGATACGCAGTATTTT.